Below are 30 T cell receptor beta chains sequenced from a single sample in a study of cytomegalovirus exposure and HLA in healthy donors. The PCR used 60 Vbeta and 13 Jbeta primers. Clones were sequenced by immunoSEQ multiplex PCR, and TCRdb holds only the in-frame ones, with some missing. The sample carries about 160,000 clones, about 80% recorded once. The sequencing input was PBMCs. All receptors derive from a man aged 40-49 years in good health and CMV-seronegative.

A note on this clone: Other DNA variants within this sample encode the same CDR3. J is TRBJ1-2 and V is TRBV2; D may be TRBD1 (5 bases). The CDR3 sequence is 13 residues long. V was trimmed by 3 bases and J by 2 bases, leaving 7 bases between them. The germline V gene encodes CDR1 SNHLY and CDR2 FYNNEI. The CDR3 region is CASSEQGNYGYTF. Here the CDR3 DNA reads TGTGCCAGCAGTGAGCAGGGAAACTATGGCTACACCTTC. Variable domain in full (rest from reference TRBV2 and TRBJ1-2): EPEVTQTPSHQVTQMGQEVILRCVPISNHLYFYWYRQILGQKVEFLVSFYNNEISEKSEIFDDQFSVERPDGSNFTLKIRSTKLEDSAMYFCASSEQGNYGYTFGSGTRLTVV.

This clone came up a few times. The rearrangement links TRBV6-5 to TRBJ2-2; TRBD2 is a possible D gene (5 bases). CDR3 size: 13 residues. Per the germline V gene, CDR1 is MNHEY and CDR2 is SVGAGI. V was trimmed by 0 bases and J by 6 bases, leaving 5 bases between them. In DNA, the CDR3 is TGTGCCAGCAGTTACTCGAGGGCCGGGGAGCTGTTTTTT. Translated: CASSYSRAGELFF.

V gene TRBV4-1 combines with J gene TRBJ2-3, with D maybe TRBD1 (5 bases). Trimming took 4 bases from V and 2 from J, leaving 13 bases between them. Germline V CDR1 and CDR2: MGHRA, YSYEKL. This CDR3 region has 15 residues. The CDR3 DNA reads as TGCGCCAGCAGCCTCTCACCACAGGACACAGATACGCAGTATTTT. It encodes CASSLSPQDTDTQYF.

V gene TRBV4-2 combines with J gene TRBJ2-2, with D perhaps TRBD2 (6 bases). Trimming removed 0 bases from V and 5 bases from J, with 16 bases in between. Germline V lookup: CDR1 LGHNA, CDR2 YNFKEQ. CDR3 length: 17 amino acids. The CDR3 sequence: CASSQDRDSSWTGELFF. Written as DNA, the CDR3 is TGTGCCAGCAGCCAAGATCGGGACTCATCCTGGACCGGGGAGCTGTTTTTT.

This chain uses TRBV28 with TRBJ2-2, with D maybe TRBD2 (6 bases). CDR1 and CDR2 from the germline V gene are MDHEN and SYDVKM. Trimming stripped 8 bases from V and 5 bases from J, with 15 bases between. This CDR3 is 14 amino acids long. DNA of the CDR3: TGTGCCAGCTTCCGGGGAGGTCAGACCGGGGAGCTGTTTTTT. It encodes CASFRGGQTGELFF.

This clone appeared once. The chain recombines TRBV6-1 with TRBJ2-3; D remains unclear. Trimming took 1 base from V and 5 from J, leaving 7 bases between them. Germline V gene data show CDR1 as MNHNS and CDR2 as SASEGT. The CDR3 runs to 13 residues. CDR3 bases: TGTGCCAGCAGTGAAGTGTATATAGATACGCAGTATTTT. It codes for CASSEVYIDTQYF.

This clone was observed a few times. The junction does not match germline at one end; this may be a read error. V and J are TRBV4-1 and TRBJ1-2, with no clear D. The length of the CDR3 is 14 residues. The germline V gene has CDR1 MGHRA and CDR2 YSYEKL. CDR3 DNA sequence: TGTGCCAGCAGCCAAGATCTCGAGGGCTATGGCTACACCTTC. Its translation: CASSQDLEGYGYTF.

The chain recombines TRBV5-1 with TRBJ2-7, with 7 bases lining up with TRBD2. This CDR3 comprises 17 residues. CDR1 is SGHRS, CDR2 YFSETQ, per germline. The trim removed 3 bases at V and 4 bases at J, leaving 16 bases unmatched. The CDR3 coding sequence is TGCGCCAGCAGCTCCTCTAGGTGGCGGGAGACTCTTTACGAGCAGTACTTC. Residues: CASSSSRWRETLYEQYF. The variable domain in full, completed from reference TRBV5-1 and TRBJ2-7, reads KAGVTQTPRYLIKTRGQQVTLSCSPISGHRSVSWYQQTPGQGLQFLFEYFSETQRNKGNFPGRFSGRQFSNSRSEMNVSTLELGDSALYLCASSSSRWRETLYEQYFGPGTRLTVT.

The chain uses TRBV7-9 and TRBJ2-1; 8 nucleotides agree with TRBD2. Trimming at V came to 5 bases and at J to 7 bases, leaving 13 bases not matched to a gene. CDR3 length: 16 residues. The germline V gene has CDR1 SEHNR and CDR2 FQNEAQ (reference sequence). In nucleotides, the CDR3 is TGTGCCAGCAGCGACGGAGCGGGAGATCCCCGTAATGAGCAGTTCTTC. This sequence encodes CASSDGAGDPRNEQFF.

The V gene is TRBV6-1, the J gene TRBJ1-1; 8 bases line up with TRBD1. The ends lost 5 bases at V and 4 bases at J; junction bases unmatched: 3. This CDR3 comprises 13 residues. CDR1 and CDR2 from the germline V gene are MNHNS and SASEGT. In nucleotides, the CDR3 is TGTGCCAGCAGTCCCGACAGGGGCACTGAAGCTTTCTTT. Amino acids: CASSPDRGTEAFF.

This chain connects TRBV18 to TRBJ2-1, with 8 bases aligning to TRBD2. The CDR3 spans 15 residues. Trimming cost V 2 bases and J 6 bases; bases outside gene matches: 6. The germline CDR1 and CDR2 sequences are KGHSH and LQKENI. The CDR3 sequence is CASSPMREVFNEQFF. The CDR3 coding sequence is TGTGCCAGCTCACCAATGCGGGAGGTTTTCAATGAGCAGTTCTTC.

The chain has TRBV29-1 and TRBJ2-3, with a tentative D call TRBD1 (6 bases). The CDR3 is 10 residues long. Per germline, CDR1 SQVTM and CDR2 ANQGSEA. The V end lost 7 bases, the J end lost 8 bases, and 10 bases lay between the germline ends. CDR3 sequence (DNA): TGCAGCGGTGGACAGATTACGCAGTATTTT. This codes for CSGGQITQYF.

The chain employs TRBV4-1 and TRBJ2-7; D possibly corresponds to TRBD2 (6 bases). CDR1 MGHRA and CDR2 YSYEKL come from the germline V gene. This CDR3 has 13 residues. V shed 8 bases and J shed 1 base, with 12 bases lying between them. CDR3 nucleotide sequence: TGCGCCAGCGGAGGGCGGATATCCTACGAGCAGTACTTC. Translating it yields CASGGRISYEQYF.

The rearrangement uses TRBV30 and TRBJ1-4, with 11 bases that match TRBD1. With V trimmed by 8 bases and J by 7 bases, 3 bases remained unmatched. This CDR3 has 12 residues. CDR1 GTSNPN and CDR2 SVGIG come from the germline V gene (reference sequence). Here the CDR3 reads CARGQGGEKLFF. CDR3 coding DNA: TGTGCCAGGGGACAGGGGGGTGAAAAACTGTTTTTT.

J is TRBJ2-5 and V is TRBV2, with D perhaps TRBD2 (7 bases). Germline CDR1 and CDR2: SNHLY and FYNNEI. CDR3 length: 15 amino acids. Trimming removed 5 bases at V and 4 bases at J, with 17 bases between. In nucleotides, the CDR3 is TGTGCCAGCAGTCCTGGGAGGGGAGGGGGAGAGACCCAGTACTTC. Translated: CASSPGRGGGETQYF. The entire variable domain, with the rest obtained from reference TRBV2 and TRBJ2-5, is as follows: EPEVTQTPSHQVTQMGQEVILRCVPISNHLYFYWYRQILGQKVEFLVSFYNNEISEKSEIFDDQFSVERPDGSNFTLKIRSTKLEDSAMYFCASSPGRGGGETQYFGPGTRLLVL.

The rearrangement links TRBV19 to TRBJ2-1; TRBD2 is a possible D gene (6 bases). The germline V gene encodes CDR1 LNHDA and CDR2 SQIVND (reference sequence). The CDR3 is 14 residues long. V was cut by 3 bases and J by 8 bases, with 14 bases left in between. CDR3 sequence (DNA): TGTGCCAGTAGTATTGGACTATCTTTCGATGAGCAGTTCTTC. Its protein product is CASSIGLSFDEQFF.

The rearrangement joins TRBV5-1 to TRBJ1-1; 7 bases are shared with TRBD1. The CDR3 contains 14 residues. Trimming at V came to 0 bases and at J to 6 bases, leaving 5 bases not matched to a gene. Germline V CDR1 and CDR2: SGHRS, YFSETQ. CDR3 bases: TGCGCCAGCAGCTTGGCAGGGGGGACATCTGAAGCTTTCTTT. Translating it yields CASSLAGGTSEAFF.

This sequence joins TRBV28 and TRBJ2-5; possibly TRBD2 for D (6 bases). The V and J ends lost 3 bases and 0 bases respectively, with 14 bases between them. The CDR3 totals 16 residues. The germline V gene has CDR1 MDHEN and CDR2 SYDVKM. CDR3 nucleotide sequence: TGTGCCAGCAGTTTTGGTGCGGGAAGATACCAAGAGACCCAGTACTTC. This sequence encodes CASSFGAGRYQETQYF. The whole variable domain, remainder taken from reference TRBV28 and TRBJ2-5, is DVKVTQSSRYLVKRTGEKVFLECVQDMDHENMFWYRQDPGLGLRLIYFSYDVKMKEKGDIPEGYSVSREKKERFSLILESASTNQTSMYLCASSFGAGRYQETQYFGPGTRLLVL.

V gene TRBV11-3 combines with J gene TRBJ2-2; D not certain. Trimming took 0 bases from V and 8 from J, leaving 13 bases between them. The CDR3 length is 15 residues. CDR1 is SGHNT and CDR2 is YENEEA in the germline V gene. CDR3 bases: TGTGCCAGCAGCTTAGATTCCCGTATTCCGGGGGAGCTGTTTTTT. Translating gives CASSLDSRIPGELFF.

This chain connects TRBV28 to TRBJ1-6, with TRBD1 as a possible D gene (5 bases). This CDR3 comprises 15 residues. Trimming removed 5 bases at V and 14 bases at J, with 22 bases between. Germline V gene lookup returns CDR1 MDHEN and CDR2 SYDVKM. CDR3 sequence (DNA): TGTGCCAGCAGTGAAGAACCAGGGCCAGCCGTCACCCTCCACTTT. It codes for CASSEEPGPAVTLHF.

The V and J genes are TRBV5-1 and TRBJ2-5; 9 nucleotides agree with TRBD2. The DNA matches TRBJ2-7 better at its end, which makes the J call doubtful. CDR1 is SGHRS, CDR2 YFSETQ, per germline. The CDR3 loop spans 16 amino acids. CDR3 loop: CASSGGLAPSSYEQYF. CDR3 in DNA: TGCGCCAGCAGCGGCGGACTAGCGCCTAGCTCCTACGAGCAGTACTTC.

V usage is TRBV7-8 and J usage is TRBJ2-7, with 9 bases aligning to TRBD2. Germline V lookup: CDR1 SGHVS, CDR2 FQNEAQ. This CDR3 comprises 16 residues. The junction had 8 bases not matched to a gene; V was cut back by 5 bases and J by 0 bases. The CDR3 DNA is TGTGCCAGCAGCGCCTCTAGCGGGACCGTCTCCTACGAGCAGTACTTC. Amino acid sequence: CASSASSGTVSYEQYF.

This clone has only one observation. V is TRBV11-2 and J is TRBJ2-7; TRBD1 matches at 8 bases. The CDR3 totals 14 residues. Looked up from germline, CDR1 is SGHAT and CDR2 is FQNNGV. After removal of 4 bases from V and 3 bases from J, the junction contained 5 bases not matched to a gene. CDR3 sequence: CASSYRTGLYEQYF. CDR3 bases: TGTGCCAGCAGCTACCGGACAGGGCTCTACGAGCAGTACTTC.

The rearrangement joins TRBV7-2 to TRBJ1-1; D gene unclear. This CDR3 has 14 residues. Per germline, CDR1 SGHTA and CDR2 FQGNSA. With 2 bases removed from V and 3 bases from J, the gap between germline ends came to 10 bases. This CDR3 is CASSLSGGHTEAFF. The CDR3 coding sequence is TGTGCCAGCAGCTTATCGGGAGGCCACACTGAAGCTTTCTTT.

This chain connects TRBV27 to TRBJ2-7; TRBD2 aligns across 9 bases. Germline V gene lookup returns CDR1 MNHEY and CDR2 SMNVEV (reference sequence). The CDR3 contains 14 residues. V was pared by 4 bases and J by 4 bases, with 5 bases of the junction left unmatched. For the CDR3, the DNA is TGTGCCAGCAGTTCGGGACTAGCTGGTTACGAGCAGTACTTC. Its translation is CASSSGLAGYEQYF.

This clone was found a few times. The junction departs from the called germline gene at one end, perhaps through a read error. The CDR3: CASRATAGAPDF. CDR3 bases: TGTGCCAGCAGGGCAACTGCAGGGGCCCCTGATTTT. The rearrangement joins TRBV6-1 to TRBJ1-5, with D perhaps TRBD1 (6 bases). The CDR3 contains 12 residues. Germline lookup yields CDR1 MNHNS and CDR2 SASEGT.

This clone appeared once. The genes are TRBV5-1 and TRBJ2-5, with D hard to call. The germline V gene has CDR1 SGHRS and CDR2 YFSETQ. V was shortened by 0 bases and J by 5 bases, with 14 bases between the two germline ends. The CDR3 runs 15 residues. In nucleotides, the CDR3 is TGCGCCAGCAGCTTGGGTCCACACCCGAGGGAGACCCAGTACTTC. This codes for CASSLGPHPRETQYF.

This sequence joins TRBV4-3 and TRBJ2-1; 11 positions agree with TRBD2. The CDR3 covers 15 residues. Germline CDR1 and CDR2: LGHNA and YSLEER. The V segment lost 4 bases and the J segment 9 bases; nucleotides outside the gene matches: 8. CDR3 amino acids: CASSLGTSGGTEQFF. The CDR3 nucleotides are TGCGCCAGCAGCCTCGGCACTAGCGGGGGTACTGAGCAGTTCTTC.

CDR3 residues: CASSQLGTGDFSEKLFF. Here the CDR3 DNA reads TGCGCCAGCAGTCAATTGGGGACAGGGGATTTCAGTGAAAAACTGTTTTTT. The V and J genes are TRBV23-1 and TRBJ1-4; TRBD1 aligns across 10 bases. TRBV23-1 is an ORF, with its function uncertain. V dropped 1 base and J dropped 7; count of bases not matched to a gene: 9. The CDR3 is 17 amino acids.

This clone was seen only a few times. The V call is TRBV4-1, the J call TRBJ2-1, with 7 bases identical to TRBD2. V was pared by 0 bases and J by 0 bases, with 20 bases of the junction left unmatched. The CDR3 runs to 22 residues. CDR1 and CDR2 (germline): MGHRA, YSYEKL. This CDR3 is CASSQDGNTLGGEGFSYNEQFF. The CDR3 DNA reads TGCGCCAGCAGCCAAGACGGGAATACTTTGGGCGGGGAGGGCTTCTCCTACAATGAGCAGTTCTTC.